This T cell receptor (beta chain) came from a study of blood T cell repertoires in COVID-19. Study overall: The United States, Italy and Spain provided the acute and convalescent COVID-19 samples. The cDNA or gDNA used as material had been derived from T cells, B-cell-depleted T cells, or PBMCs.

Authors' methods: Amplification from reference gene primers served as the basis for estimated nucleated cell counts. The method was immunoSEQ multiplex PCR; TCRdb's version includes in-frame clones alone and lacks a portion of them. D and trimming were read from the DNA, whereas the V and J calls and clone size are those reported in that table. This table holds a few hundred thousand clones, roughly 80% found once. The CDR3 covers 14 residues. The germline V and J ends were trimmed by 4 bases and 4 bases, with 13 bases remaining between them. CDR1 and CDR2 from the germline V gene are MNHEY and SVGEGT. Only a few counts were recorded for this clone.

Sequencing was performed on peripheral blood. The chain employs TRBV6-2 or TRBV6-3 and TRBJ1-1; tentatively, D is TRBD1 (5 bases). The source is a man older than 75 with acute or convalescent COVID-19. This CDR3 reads CASSFLQGGTEAFF. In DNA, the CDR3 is TGTGCCAGCAGTTTCTTGCAGGGAGGCACTGAAGCTTTCTTT.